This T cell receptor (beta chain) stems from a study of CD4 T cells in relation to SARS-CoV-2 and coronaviruses. Only in-frame clones appear in the TCRdb table, and some are missing; sequencing was by immunoSEQ multiplex PCR. This table holds tens of thousands of clones, 70% to 85% found once. CDR1 is LNHNV and CDR2 is YYDKDF in the germline V gene (reference sequence). Trimming stripped 3 bases from V and 6 bases from J, with 10 bases between. The CDR3 is 13 residues long. Concerning this clone: Its target is not known.

Sequencing used memory CD4+ T cells from PBMCs, cultured in vitro. The chain carries TRBV15 and TRBJ2-3; D not certain. This receptor was obtained from an adult with COVID-19. The CDR3 sequence: CATSRDPVDTQYF. The DNA of the CDR3 is TGTGCCACCAGCAGGGACCCAGTCGATACGCAGTATTTT.